This T cell receptor beta chain comes out of a study of T cell repertoires in cytomegalovirus infection. MiXCR, run by TCRdb on the reads, gives a single entry per CDR3 protein. This sample has approximately 300,000 distinct CDR3 sequences, with roughly 25% found just once. This clonotype was found a few times. The antigen is undetermined. This clonotype originated in a human donor in good health (CMV status not recorded). Some clones in this sample may be carry-over from other donors' samples. This material consisted of cultured PBMCs, taken from culture after CMV antigen stimulation.

The DNA of the CDR3 is TGTGCCAGCATAGACGGGGGGACTAACAACAATGAGCAGTTCTTC. It specifies CASIDGGTNNNEQFF. V is TRBV6-2 or TRBV6-3 and J is TRBJ2-1, with TRBD2 identical over 7 bases. V shed 7 bases and J 5 bases; nucleotides not matched to a gene: 11. Germline V CDR1 and CDR2: MNHEY, SVGEGT. There are 15 residues in the CDR3.